This entry features one TCR beta chain sequence. Antigen unknown. These data are taken from a study of cytomegalovirus exposure and HLA in healthy donors. The overall study: An early data release held some 89 million unique TCRs from HLA-typed donors.

Regarding the study as a whole: The authors confirmed in vitro that a few CMV-associated chains were specific for CMV antigens.

PCR amplification relied on 60 Vbeta primers (plus 13 Jbeta primers). The method was immunoSEQ multiplex PCR; TCRdb's version includes in-frame clones alone and lacks a portion of them. Altogether under 250,000 clones are present, roughly 84% being singletons, with the ten largest covering roughly 0.7%. The CDR3 loop spans 13 amino acids. V was shortened by 3 bases and J by 2 bases, with 7 bases between the two germline ends. Germline CDR1 SGHNT, CDR2 YYREEE (reference sequence). The V gene is TRBV5-4, the J gene TRBJ2-3; D gene unclear. Sequenced input: PBMCs. This receptor was taken from a boy between 2 and 10 years old in good health and CMV-seronegative. The CDR3 region is CASSSTNTDTQYF. Here the CDR3 DNA reads TGTGCCAGCAGCTCGACAAACACAGATACGCAGTATTTT.